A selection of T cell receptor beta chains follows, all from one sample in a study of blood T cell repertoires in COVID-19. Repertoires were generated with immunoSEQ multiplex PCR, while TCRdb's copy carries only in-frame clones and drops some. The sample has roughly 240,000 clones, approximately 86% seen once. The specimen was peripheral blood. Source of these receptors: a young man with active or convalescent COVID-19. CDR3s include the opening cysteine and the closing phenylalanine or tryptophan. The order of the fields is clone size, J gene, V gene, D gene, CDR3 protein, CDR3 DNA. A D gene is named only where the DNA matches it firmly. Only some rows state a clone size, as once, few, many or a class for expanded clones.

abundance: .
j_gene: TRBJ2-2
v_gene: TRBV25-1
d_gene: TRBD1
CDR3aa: CASRRDRDFGELFF
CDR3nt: TGTGCCAGCAGACGGGACAGGGATTTCGGGGAGCTGTTTTTT

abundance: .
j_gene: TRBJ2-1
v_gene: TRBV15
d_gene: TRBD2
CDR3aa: CATSRDSGDYNEQFF
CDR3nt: TGTGCCACCAGCAGAGATAGCGGGGACTACAATGAGCAGTTCTTC

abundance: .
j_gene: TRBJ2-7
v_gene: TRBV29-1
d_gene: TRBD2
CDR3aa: CSVEDGKRGPPYEQYF
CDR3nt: TGCAGCGTTGAAGATGGAAAGCGGGGACCACCATACGAGCAGTACTTC

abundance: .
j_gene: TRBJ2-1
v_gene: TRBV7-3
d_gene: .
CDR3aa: CASSLQRGNEQFF
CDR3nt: TGTGCCAGCAGCTTACAGCGTGGCAATGAGCAGTTCTTC

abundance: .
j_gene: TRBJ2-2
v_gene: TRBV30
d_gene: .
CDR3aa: CASGTAAGGELFF
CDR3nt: TGTGCCTCCGGGACTGCCGCAGGCGGGGAGCTGTTTTTT

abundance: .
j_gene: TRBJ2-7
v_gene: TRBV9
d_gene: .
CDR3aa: CASTVPGVPSPSYEQYF
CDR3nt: TGTGCCAGCACCGTCCCCGGAGTTCCATCGCCCTCCTACGAGCAGTACTTC

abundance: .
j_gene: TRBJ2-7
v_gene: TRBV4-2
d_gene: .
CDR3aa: CASSPYRGNYEQYF
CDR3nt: TGTGCCAGCAGCCCATACCGGGGTAACTACGAGCAGTACTTC

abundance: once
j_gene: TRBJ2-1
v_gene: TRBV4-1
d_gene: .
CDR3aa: CASMGAGGDEQFF
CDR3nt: TGCGCCAGCATGGGGGCTGGGGGCGATGAGCAGTTCTTC

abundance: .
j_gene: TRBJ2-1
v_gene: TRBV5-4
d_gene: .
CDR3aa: CASSLIASREQFF
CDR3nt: TGTGCCAGCAGCTTGATTGCTAGCCGTGAGCAGTTCTTC

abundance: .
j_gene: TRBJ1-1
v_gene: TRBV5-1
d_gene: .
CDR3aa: CASSLAPGNTEAFF
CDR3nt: TGCGCCAGCAGCTTGGCCCCGGGGAACACTGAAGCTTTCTTT

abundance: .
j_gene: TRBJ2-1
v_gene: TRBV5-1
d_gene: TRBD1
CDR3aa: CASSLGGTGFNEQFF
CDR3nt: TGCGCCAGCAGCTTGGGAGGGACAGGGTTCAATGAGCAGTTCTTC

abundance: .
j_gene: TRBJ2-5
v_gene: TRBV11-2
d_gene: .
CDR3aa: CASSLDRGTEETQYF
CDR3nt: TGTGCCAGCAGCTTAGATCGGGGGACAGAGGAGACCCAGTACTTC

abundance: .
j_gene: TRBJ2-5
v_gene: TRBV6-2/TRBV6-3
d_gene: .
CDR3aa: CASSPWGVRSETQYF
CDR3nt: TGTGCCAGCAGTCCCTGGGGGGTTCGGTCAGAGACCCAGTACTTC

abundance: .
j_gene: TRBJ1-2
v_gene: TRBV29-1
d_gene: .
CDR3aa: CSGRTGIGVGGYTF
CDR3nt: TGCAGCGGCAGAACAGGGATCGGGGTGGGTGGCTACACCTTC

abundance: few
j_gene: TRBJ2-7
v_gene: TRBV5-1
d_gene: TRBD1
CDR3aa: CASTAGTVDEQYF
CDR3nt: TGCGCCAGCACGGCCGGGACAGTCGACGAGCAGTACTTC

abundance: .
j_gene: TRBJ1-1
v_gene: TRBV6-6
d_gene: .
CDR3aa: CASSRQAAEAFF
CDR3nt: TGTGCCAGCAGTAGACAGGCCGCTGAAGCTTTCTTT

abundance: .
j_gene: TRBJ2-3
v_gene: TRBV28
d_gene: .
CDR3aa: CASSLWGGGRTDTQYF
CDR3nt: TGTGCCAGCAGTTTATGGGGCGGGGGCAGGACAGATACGCAGTATTTT

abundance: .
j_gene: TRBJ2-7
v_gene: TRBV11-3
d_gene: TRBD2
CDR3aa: CASSAWGGTEIYEQYF
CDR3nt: TGTGCCAGCAGCGCCTGGGGGGGGACCGAAATCTACGAGCAGTACTTC

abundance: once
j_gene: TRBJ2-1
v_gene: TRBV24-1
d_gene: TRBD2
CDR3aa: CATSDPTSGRSNEQFF
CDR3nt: TGTGCCACCAGTGACCCCACTAGCGGGAGGTCAAATGAGCAGTTCTTC

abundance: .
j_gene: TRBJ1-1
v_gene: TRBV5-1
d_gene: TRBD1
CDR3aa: CASKLAGGPEAFF
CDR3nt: TGCGCCAGCAAGCTTGCAGGGGGCCCTGAAGCTTTCTTT

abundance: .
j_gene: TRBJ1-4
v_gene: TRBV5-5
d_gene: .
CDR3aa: CASTQTRQANEKLFF
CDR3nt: TGTGCCAGCACCCAAACCAGGCAGGCGAATGAAAAACTGTTTTTT

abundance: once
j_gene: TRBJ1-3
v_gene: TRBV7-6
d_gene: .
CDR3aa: CASSPSRGAQNTIYF
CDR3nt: TGTGCCAGCAGCCCTAGCCGGGGGGCTCAAAACACCATATATTTT

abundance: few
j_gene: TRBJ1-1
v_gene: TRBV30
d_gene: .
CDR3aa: CAWRVLKTGTEAFF
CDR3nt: TGTGCCTGGAGAGTCCTAAAGACGGGTACTGAAGCTTTCTTT

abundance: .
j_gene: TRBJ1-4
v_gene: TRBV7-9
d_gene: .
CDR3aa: CASSSPLKTREKLFF
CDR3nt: TGTGCCAGCAGCTCCCCCTTAAAGACACGGGAAAAACTGTTTTTT

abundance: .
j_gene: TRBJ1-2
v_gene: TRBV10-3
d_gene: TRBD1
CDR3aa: CAISGAGGDGYTF
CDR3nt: TGTGCCATCAGTGGGGCAGGGGGCGATGGCTACACCTTC

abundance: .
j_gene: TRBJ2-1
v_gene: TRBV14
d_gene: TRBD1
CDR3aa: CASSPRTGGNEQFF
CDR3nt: TGTGCCAGCAGCCCCAGGACAGGGGGAAATGAGCAGTTCTTC

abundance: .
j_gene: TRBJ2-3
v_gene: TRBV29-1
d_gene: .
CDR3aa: CSVIRGRGDTQYF
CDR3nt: TGCAGCGTTATTCGGGGGAGAGGAGATACGCAGTATTTT

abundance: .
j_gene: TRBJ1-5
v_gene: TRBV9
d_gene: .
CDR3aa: CASSVVGRESGQPQHF
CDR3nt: TGTGCCAGCAGCGTAGTCGGCAGGGAAAGTGGTCAGCCCCAGCATTTT

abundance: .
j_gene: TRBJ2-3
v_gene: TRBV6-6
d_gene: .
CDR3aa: CASSKRASQAVDTQYF
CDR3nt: TGTGCCAGCAGTAAGAGAGCCTCCCAGGCAGTAGATACGCAGTATTTT

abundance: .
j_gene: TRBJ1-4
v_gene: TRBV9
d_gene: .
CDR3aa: CASSAHTSGEKLFF
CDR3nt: TGTGCCAGCAGCGCCCATACAAGCGGGGAAAAACTGTTTTTT

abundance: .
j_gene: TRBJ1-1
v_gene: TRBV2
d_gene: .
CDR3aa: CARQTGVNTEAFF
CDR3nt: TGTGCCAGACAGACAGGCGTAAACACTGAAGCTTTCTTT

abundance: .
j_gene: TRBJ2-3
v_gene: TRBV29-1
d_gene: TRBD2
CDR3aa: CSVGLAERDTQYF
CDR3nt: TGCAGCGTTGGACTAGCGGAACGAGATACGCAGTATTTT

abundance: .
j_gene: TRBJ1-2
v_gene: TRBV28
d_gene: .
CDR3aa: CASSFEGEGWYGYTF
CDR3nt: TGTGCCAGCAGTTTTGAGGGGGAGGGGTGGTATGGCTACACCTTC

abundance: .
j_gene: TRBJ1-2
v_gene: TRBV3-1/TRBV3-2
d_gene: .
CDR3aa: CASSQVRGVNGYTF
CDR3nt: TGTGCCAGCAGCCAAGTCAGGGGAGTGAATGGCTACACCTTC

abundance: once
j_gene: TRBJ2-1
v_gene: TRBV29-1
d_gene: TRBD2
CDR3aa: CSVEDQRTSGSGEQFF
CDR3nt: TGCAGCGTTGAAGATCAAAGGACTAGCGGGAGTGGTGAGCAGTTCTTC

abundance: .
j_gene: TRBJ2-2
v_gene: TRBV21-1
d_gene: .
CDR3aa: CASSKVSGNTGELFF
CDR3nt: TGTGCCAGCAGCAAAGTTAGCGGAAACACCGGGGAGCTGTTTTTT

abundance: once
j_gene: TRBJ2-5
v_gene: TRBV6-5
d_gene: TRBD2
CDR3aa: CASKAGGGWETQYF
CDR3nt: TGTGCCAGCAAGGCAGGCGGGGGGTGGGAGACCCAGTACTTC

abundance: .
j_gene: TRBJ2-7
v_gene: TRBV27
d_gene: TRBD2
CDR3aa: CASSSGLAGANEQYF
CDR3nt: TGTGCCAGCAGTTCGGGACTAGCGGGAGCTAACGAGCAGTACTTC

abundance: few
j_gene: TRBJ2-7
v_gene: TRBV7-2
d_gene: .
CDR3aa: CASSSSWAAPHEQYF
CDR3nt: TGTGCCAGCAGCTCGTCGTGGGCTGCACCCCACGAGCAGTACTTC

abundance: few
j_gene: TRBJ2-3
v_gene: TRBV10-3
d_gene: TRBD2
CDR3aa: CAISGTSGTDTQYF
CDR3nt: TGTGCCATCAGTGGGACTAGCGGCACAGATACGCAGTATTTT

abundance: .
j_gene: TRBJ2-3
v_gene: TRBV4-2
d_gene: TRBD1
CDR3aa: CASSQDRDPTDTQYF
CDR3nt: TGTGCCAGCAGCCAGGACAGGGATCCCACAGATACGCAGTATTTT

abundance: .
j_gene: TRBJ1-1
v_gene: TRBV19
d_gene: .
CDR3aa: CASSILTGRTEAFF
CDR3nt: TGTGCCAGTAGTATTTTAACAGGTCGCACTGAAGCTTTCTTT

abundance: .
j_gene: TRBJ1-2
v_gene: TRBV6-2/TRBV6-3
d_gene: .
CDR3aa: CASSSQRRTAGDYTF
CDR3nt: TGTGCCAGCAGTTCCCAACGCCGGACAGCCGGAGACTACACCTTC

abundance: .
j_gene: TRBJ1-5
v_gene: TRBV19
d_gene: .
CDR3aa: CASISSGQPQHF
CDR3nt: TGTGCCAGTATAAGTTCGGGTCAGCCCCAGCATTTT

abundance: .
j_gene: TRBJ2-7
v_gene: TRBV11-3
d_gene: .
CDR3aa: CASSLGEGSYEQYF
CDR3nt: TGTGCCAGCAGCTTAGGAGAGGGCTCCTACGAGCAGTACTTC